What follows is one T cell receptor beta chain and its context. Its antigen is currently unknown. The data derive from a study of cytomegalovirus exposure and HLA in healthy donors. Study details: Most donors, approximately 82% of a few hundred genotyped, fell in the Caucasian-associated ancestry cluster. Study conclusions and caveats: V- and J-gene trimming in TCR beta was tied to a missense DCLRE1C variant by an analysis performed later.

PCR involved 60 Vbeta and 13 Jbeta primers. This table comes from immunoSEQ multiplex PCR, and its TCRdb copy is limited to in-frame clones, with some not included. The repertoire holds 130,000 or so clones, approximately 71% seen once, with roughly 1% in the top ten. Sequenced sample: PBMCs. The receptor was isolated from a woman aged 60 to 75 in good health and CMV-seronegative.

CDR3 coding DNA: TGTGCCAGCAGTTTATCGTGGACTCTGGGGACCGGGGAGCTGTTTTTT. It codes for CASSLSWTLGTGELFF. The chain uses TRBV27 and TRBJ2-2, with D possibly TRBD2 on 5 matching bases. The V end was cut by 0 bases, the J end by 5 bases, with 13 bases between. The V gene's germline CDR1 is MNHEY and CDR2 SMNVEV (reference sequence). This CDR3 has 16 residues.